One sample yielded the 5 T cell receptor beta chains listed below, sequenced in a study of OX40 agonist ivuxolimab in advanced cancers. This table comes from immunoSEQ multiplex PCR, and its TCRdb copy is limited to in-frame clones, with some not included. The sample holds more than 75,000 clones, around 84% seen once. Sequencing was performed on CD4+ or CD8+ T cells sorted from blood, taken in a trial of the OX40 agonist ivuxolimab. These receptors all come from an adult with an advanced solid tumor such as melanoma, head and neck, liver or kidney cancer.

The V gene is TRBV28, the J gene TRBJ2-2, with unresolved D. The CDR3 sequence is 14 residues long. CDR1 MDHEN and CDR2 SYDVKM come from the germline V gene. V shed 1 base and J shed 4 bases, with 7 bases lying between them. CDR3 sequence reads: CASSLYTSTGELFF. CDR3 in DNA: TGTGCCAGCAGTTTATACACGAGCACCGGGGAGCTGTTTTTT.

This chain connects TRBV18 to TRBJ2-7, with TRBD1 identical over 9 bases. CDR3 length: 15 amino acids. The germline gives CDR1 KGHSH, CDR2 LQKENI. The trim removed 0 bases at V and 3 bases at J, leaving 3 bases unmatched. The CDR3 loop reads CASSPPGTGIYEQYF. The DNA of the CDR3 is TGTGCCAGCTCACCACCCGGGACAGGGATCTACGAGCAGTACTTC. Looking up the rest from reference TRBV18 and TRBJ2-7 gives the full variable domain: NAGVMQNPRHLVRRRGQEARLRCSPMKGHSHVYWYRQLPEEGLKFMVYLQKENIIDESGMPKERFSAEFPKEGPSILRIQQVVRGDSAAYFCASSPPGTGIYEQYFGPGTRLTVT.

This chain links TRBV21-1 with TRBJ2-5; the listed D gene, TRBD1, was not tested against the DNA. TRBV21-1 is a known pseudogene. This CDR3 has 17 amino acids. The CDR3 reads CASSKERDTRRPETQYF. The DNA for the CDR3 is TGTGCCAGCAGCAAAGAAAGGGACACAAGGCGCCCCGAGACCCAGTACTTC.

V gene TRBV19 combines with J gene TRBJ2-1; no reliable D call. CDR1 and CDR2 from the germline V gene are LNHDA and SQIVND (reference sequence). Deletions cut 3 bases from V and 1 base from J, with 13 bases between. The CDR3 loop spans 16 amino acids. CDR3 region: CASSMGSSRSYNEQFF. The DNA for the CDR3 is TGTGCCAGTAGTATGGGGTCATCCAGGTCCTACAATGAGCAGTTCTTC.

The chain recombines TRBV6-1 with TRBJ2-1, with D unclear. The V gene's germline CDR1 is MNHNS and CDR2 SASEGT. V lost 1 base and J lost 8, with 12 bases in between. CDR3 length: 14 residues. The CDR3 sequence: CASSEDPVGDEQFF. The CDR3 nucleotides are TGTGCCAGCAGTGAAGATCCGGTCGGCGATGAGCAGTTCTTC.